This T cell receptor (beta chain) derives from a study of CD8 T cells in ankylosing spondylitis. Looked up from germline, CDR1 is SGHRS and CDR2 is YFSETQ. Germline trimming cut 3 bases from V and 2 bases from J; bases unmatched to any gene: 11. The CDR3 is 18 amino acids. Each CDR3 protein gets one entry after TCRdb re-called the 5' RACE reads with MiXCR. The sample lists fewer than 550,000 distinct CDR3 sequences, roughly 5.2% occurring once. This clonotype was counted many times. Its antigen is not known. Study-level findings and limits: A TCR beta motif made of about 8 highly homologous variants seemed typical of ankylosing spondylitis blood. The study looked at matched synovial fluid samples from ankylosing spondylitis patients. Disease-linked clones were reported to be significantly enriched there. Disease-associated clones were CD8+ and fairly uncommon in peripheral blood.

The specimen sequenced was blood, either unsorted or a sorted T cell fraction (not recorded which). The TCR sequence derives from a male donor with ankylosing spondylitis. This chain links TRBV5-1 with TRBJ2-3; 11 bases match TRBD2. The CDR3: CASSSGLAGVFSTDTQYF. The DNA of the CDR3 is TGCGCCAGCAGCTCAGGACTAGCGGGCGTCTTTTCCACAGATACGCAGTATTTT.